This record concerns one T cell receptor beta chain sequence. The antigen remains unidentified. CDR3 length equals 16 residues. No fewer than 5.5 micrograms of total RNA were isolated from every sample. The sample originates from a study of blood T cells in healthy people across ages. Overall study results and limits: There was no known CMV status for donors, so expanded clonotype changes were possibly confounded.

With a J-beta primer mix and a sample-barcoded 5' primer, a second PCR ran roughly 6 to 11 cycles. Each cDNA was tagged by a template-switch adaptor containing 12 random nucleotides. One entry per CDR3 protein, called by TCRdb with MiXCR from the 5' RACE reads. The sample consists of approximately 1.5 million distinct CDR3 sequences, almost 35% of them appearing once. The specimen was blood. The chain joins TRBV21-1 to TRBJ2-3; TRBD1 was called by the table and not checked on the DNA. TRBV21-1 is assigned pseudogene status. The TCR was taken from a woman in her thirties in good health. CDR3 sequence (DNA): TGTGCCAGCAGCAAACCACCCTCACAGGTGGTAGATACGCAGTATTTT. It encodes CASSKPPSQVVDTQYF.